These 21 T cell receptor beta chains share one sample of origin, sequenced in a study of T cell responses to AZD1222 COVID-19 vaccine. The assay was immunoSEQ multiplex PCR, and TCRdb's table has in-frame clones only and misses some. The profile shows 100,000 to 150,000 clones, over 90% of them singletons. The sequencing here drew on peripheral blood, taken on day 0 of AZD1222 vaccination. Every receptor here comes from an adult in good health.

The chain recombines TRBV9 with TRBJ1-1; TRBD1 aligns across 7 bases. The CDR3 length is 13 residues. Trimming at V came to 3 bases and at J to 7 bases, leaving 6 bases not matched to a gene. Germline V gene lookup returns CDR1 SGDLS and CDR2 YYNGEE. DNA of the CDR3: TGTGCCAGCAGCGGCCCGGACAGGCGTGAAGCTTTCTTT. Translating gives CASSGPDRREAFF.

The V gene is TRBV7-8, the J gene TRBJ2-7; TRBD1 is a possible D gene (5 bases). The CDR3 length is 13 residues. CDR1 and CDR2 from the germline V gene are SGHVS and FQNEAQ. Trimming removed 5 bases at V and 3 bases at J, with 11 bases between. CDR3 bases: TGTGCCAGCAGCGCAGGGTCGGTCTACGAGCAGTACTTC. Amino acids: CASSAGSVYEQYF.

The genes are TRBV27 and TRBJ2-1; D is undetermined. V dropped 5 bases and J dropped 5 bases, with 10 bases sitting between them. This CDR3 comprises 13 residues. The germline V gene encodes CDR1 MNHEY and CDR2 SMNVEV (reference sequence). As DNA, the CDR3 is TGTGCCAGCAGTCCGAATCGGGACAATGAGCAGTTCTTC. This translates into CASSPNRDNEQFF.

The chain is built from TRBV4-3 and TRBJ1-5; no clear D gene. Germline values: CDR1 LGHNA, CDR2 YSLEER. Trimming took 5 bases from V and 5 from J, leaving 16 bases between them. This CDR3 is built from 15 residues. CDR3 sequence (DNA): TGCGCCAGCAGCTTCCGGGCATCCGACGATCAGCCCCAGCATTTT. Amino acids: CASSFRASDDQPQHF.

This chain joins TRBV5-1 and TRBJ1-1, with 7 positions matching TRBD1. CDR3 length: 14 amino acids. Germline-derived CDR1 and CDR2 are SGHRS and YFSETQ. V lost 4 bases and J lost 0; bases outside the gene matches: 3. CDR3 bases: TGCGCCAGCAGCCGGGACAGCCTGAACACTGAAGCTTTCTTT. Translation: CASSRDSLNTEAFF.

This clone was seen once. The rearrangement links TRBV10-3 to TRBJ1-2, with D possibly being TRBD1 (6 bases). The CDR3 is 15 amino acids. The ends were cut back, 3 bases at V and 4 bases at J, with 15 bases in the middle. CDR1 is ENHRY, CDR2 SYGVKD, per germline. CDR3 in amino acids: CAISEETGQSYGYTF. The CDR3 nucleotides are TGTGCCATCAGTGAAGAGACAGGACAGAGCTATGGCTACACCTTC.

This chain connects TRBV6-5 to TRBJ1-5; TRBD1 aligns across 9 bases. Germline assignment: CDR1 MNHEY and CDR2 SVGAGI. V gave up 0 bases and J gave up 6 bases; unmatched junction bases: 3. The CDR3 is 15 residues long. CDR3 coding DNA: TGTGCCAGCAGTTACTCGGACAGGGGAGGTCAGCCCCAGCATTTT. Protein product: CASSYSDRGGQPQHF.

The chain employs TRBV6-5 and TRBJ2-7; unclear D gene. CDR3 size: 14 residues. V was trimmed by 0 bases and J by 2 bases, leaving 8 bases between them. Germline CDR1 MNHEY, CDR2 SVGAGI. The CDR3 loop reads CASSYSFGAYEQYF. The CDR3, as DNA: TGTGCCAGCAGTTACTCTTTCGGTGCCTACGAGCAGTACTTC.

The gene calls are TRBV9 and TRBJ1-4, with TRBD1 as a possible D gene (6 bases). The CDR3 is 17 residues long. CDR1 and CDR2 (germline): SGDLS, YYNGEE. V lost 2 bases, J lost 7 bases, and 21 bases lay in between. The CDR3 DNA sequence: TGTGCCAGCAGCGTTGCCCGAGAGGGGGGCGAAGCTGAAAAACTGTTTTTT. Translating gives CASSVAREGGEAEKLFF. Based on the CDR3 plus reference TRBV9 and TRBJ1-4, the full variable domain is DSGVTQTPKHLITATGQRVTLRCSPRSGDLSVYWYQQSLDQGLQFLIQYYNGEERAKGNILERFSAQQFPDLHSELNLSSLELGDSALYFCASSVAREGGEAEKLFFGSGTQLSVL.

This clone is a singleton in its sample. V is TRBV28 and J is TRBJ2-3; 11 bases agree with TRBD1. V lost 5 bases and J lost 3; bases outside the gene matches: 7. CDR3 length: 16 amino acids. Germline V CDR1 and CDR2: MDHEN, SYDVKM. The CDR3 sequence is CASSHGTGGETDTQYF. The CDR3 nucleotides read TGTGCCAGCAGTCACGGGACAGGGGGGGAGACAGATACGCAGTATTTT.

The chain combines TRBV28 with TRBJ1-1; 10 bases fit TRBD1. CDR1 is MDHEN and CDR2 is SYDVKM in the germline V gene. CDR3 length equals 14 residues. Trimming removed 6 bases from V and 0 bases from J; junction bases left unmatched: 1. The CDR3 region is CASSGQGVNTEAFF. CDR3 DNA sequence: TGTGCCAGCAGCGGACAGGGGGTGAACACTGAAGCTTTCTTT. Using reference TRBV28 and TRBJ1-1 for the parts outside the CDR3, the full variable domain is DVKVTQSSRYLVKRTGEKVFLECVQDMDHENMFWYRQDPGLGLRLIYFSYDVKMKEKGDIPEGYSVSREKKERFSLILESASTNQTSMYLCASSGQGVNTEAFFGQGTRLTVV.

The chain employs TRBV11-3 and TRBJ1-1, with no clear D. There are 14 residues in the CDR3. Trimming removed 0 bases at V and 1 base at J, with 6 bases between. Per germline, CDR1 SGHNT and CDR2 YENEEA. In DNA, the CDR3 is TGTGCCAGCAGCTTAGATGGGCCGAACACTGAAGCTTTCTTT. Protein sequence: CASSLDGPNTEAFF. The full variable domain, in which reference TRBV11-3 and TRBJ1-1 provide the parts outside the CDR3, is EAGVVQSPRYKIIEKKQPVAFWCNPISGHNTLYWYLQNLGQGPELLIRYENEEAVDDSQLPKDRFSAERLKGVDSTLKIQPAELGDSAVYLCASSLDGPNTEAFFGQGTRLTVV.

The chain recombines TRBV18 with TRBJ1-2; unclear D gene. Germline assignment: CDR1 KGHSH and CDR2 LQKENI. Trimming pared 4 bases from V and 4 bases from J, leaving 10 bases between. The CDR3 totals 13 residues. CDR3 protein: CASSLTGVYGYTF. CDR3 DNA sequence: TGTGCCAGCTCACTTACCGGGGTCTATGGCTACACCTTC.

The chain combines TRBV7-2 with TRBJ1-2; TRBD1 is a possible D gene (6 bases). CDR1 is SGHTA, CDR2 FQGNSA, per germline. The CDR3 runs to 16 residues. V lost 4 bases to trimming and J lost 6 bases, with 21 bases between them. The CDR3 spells CASSSRWGPDTNGYTF. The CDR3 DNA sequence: TGTGCCAGCAGCTCTAGGTGGGGGCCTGACACGAATGGCTACACCTTC.

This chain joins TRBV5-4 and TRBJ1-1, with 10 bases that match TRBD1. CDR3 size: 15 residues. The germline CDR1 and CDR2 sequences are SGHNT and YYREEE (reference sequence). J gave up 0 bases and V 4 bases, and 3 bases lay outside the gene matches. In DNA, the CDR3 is TGTGCCAGCAGCCAGGGACAGGGGTTGAACACTGAAGCTTTCTTT. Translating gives CASSQGQGLNTEAFF.

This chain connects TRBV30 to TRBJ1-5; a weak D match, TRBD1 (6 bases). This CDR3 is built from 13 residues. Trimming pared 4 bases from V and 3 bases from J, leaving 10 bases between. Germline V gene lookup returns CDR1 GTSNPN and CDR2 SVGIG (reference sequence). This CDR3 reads CAWNTGLNQPQHF. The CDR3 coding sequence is TGTGCCTGGAATACAGGGCTCAATCAGCCCCAGCATTTT.

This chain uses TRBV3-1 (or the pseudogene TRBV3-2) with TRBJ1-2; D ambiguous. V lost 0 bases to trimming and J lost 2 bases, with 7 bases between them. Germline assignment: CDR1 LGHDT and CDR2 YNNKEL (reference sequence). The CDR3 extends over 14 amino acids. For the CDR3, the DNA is TGTGCCAGCAGCCAAGAGGACCTAAACTATGGCTACACCTTC. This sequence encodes CASSQEDLNYGYTF.

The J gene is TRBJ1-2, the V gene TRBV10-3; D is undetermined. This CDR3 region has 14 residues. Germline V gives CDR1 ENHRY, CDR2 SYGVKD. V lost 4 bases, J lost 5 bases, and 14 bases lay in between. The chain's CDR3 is CAISGPASYYGYTF. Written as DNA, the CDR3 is TGTGCCATCAGTGGTCCGGCCAGCTATTATGGCTACACCTTC.

In DNA form, the CDR3 reads TGTGCCAGCAGTCCTGGGACAGGGGCGGATGGCTACACCTTC. Translated, it gives CASSPGTGADGYTF. This chain connects TRBV2 to TRBJ1-2; 10 nucleotides line up with TRBD1. The CDR3 sequence is 14 residues long. With V trimmed by 5 bases and J by 6 bases, 6 bases remained unmatched. Germline V gives CDR1 SNHLY, CDR2 FYNNEI.

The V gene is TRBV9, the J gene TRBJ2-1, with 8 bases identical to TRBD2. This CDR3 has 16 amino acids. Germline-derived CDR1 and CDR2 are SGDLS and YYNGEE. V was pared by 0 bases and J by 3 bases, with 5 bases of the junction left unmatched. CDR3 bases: TGTGCCAGCAGCGTAGGGTACGGGGGGGGCTACAATGAGCAGTTCTTC. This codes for CASSVGYGGGYNEQFF.

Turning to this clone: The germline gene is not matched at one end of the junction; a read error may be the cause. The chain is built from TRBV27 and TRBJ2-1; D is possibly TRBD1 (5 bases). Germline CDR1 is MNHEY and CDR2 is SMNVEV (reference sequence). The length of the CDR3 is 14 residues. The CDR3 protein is CASSFKGAGTPIVF. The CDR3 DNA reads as TGTGCCAGCAGTTTTAAAGGGGCCGGAACCCCTATAGTCTTC.